The text below deals with one T cell receptor (beta chain). This clonotype was counted ten times or more. No cognate antigen has been identified for it. Per-base qualities were not stored, and no clone one base away is much larger. The time point label for this specimen denotes: healthy volunteer bleed at 2 weeks. Total RNA was extracted from unfractionated whole blood that had been collected in Tempus Blood RNA tubes. Roughly 5 healthy volunteers were used as TCR sequencing controls and were bled at day 0, 2 weeks and 6 weeks. The data derive from a study of human T cells and chemical hapten exposure (dated by TCRdb to about 2021). Regarding the complete study: Libraries were combined into a pool for sequencing, and differences in TCR yield between samples came mainly from small differences in library volumes within the pool. The study tracked peripheral blood TCR repertoire changes in vivo during primary and secondary sensitization to the hapten diphenylcyclopropenone (DPC) in alopecia patients. Both TCR alpha and TCR beta chains were sequenced from each blood RNA sample. Study-level results and caveats: After repeated subsampling, the strength of the expansion versus patch-test correlation and the threshold at which it became significant changed. DPC sensitization did not change how many TCRs were above 1 in 1000 frequency, and no evidence was found of alterations in global repertoire structure.

The CDR3 holds 13 amino acids from the cysteine to the phenylalanine. Only CDR3 DNA remains: 39 bases, in frame from the first base. Sequences MGHDK (CDR1) and SYGVNS (CDR2) are obtained from the germline V gene. V loses 3 bases at its end and J loses 5 bases; junction bases beyond the gene matches: 0. Libraries were made using RACE. Sequencing relied on a NextSeq 500. During library preparation, unique molecular identifiers were attached to individual cDNA molecules so that TCRs could be counted quantitatively and reproducibly. The source study handled its data this way. Samples had a median of about 96,000 TCRs, with a range from about 23,224 to 750,000. V, J and CDR3 annotation of the TCR reads was carried out using the Decombinator software suite. For PS versus PT1 abundance plots, all samples were subsampled to the same number of TCRs (28,000). TCRs were defined as expanded if absent before sensitization and observed at least eight times at the 2-week time point. TCRdb's own reprocessing of the public reads used fastp at Q25 and MiXCR and kept productive beta chains. Duplicate CDR3 protein sequences are folded into a single record with the most common DNA and genes. The V and J calls shown here were made by TCRdb, not taken from the authors' results. For this sample the table gives about 130,000 distinct CDR3 sequences, of which 8.5% to 9.5% were detected only once. The top ten constitute approximately 1.6% of the sample.

This sequence originates from a male donor in good health. Some clones in this sample may be carry-over from other donors' samples. The sample was whole blood. The chain is assembled from TRBV25-1 and TRBJ1-3, and TRBD1 matches 8 of the central bases. The CDR3 has the sequence CASSDRGRNTIYF. The sequenced DNA is TGTGCCAGCAGTGACAGGGGGCGAAACACCATATATTTT.